This T cell receptor beta chain originates from a study of T cell responses to AZD1222 COVID-19 vaccine. Only in-frame clones appear in the TCRdb table, and some are missing; sequencing was by immunoSEQ multiplex PCR. The sample shows some 140,000 clones, 90% to 95% of them seen only once. V lost 3 bases, J lost 5 bases, and 3 bases stayed unmatched. Germline values: CDR1 SGHTA, CDR2 FQGTGA. This CDR3 is 13 amino acids long. Study-wide points: Only a handful of AZD1222 recipients, several in all, had baseline seropositivity. There were repertoire samples only from the period after the peak T cell response.

This clone was recorded only once. The target antigen is unknown. The specimen comprised peripheral blood, sampled 28 days after the second AZD1222 dose. The genes are TRBV7-3 and TRBJ2-7; 8 positions match TRBD1. This receptor was identified in an adult who received the AZD1222 COVID-19 vaccine. The CDR3 bases are TGTGCCAGCAGCTTGGACAGGGACCACGAGCAGTACTTC. Translating it yields CASSLDRDHEQYF. Full variable domain (rest looked up from reference TRBV7-3 and TRBJ2-7): GAGVSQTPSNKVTEKGKYVELRCDPISGHTALYWYRQSLGQGPEFLIYFQGTGAADDSGLPNDRFFAVRPEGSVSTLKIQRTERGDSAVYLCASSLDRDHEQYFGPGTRLTVT.